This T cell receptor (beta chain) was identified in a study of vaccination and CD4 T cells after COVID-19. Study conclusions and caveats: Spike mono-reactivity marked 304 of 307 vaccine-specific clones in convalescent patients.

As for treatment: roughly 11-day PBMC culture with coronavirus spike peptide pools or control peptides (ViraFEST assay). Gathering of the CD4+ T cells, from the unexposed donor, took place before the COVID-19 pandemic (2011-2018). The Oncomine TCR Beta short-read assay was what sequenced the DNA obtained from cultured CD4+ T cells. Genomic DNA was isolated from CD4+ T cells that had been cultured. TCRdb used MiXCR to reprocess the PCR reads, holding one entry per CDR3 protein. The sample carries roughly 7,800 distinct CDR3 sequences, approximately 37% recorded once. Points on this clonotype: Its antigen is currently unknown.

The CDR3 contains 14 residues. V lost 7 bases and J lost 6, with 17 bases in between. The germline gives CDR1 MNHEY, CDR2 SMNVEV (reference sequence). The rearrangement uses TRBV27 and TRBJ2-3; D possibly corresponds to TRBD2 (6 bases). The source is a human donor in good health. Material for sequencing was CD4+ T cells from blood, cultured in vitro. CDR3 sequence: CASNPGVVPDTQYF. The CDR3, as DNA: TGTGCCAGCAATCCGGGAGTGGTTCCGGATACGCAGTATTTT.